This T cell receptor (beta chain) was recovered during a study of T cell changes during pregnancy in multiple sclerosis. The V and J ends lost 8 bases and 8 bases, in that order; junction bases with no gene match: 0. CDR1 and CDR2 from the germline V gene are MDHEN and SYDVKM. The CDR3 consists of 10 residues. Method: immunoSEQ multiplex PCR; TCRdb's copy keeps in-frame clones and lacks some. The data show some 37,000 clones, 92% seen once. The receptor was derived from a female donor with multiple sclerosis, enrolled in a pregnancy study. The chain combines TRBV28 with TRBJ2-1; TRBD2 matches 7 bases. Here the sequenced sample was CD4+ T cells from peripheral blood mononuclear cells, taken before pregnancy. The CDR3, as DNA: TGTGCCAGCGCGGGAGATGAGCAGTTCTTC. This codes for CASAGDEQFF.